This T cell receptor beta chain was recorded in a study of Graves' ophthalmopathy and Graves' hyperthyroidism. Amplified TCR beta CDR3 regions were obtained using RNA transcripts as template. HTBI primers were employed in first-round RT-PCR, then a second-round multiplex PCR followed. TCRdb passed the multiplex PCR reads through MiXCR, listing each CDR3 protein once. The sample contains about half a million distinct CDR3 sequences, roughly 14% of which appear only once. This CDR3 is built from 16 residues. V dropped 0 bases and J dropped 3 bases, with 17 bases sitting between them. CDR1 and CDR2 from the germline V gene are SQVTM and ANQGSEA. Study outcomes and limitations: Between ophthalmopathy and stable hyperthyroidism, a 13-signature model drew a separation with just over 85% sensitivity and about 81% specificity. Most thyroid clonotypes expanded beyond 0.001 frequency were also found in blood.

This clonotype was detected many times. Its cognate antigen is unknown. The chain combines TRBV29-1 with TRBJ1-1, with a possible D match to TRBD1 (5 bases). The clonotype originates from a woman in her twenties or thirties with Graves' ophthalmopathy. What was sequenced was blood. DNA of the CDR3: TGCAGCGTTGAAGACGTGGGGCGGGGGTTAGACACTGAAGCTTTCTTT. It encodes CSVEDVGRGLDTEAFF.